This T cell receptor (beta chain) was documented in a study of T-cell memory formation after mild COVID-19 (dated by TCRdb to about 2021). General notes on the study: Most TCR sequence clusters were specific to one of the two donors. T-cell clones expanding and contracting after mild COVID-19 in a couple of donors were tracked by longitudinal TCRalpha and TCRbeta repertoire sequencing. Two young, previously healthy adult volunteers made up the cohort, one male and one female. Overall study outcomes, separate from this receptor: Contracting CD4+ clones were found mainly in CM and EM memory subsets, while CD8+ clones were enriched in EMRA. Balanced CD4/CD8 phenotypes were observed for clones contracting from day 15 to 85, whereas a bias towards CD4+ was observed for a second wave of clones expanding from day 15 to 37. Some responding clones were found in pre-infection memory, which suggests that pre-existing cross-reactive memory T cells took part in the SARS-CoV-2 response. The study included only a couple of mild cases, and larger cohorts that include severe cases with pre-infection samples were judged to be necessary. The second-wave clones that peaked on day 37 were not confirmed to be SARS-CoV-2 specific.

As to this clonotype: Its antigen is unknown. The sample holds no much larger clone one base away, and base qualities are not on file.

Ficoll-Paque density gradient centrifugation was the method used to isolate PBMCs. Reads for this sample came from an Illumina NovaSeq 6000. TCRalpha and TCRbeta cDNA libraries were constructed by 5'RACE with constant-segment primers, with sample barcodes and unique molecular identifiers being introduced. Trizol reagent was used to extract RNA from every sample. Amplification of the libraries took two PCR steps, and the second step added a second sample barcode plus Illumina TruSeq adapters. Sequencing of libraries was performed on an Illumina NovaSeq with 2 x 150 bp paired-end reads. As for the original processing: The reads were demultiplexed and collapsed into UMI-guided consensus sequences using migec v1.2.7. Using mixcr v2.1.11, the UMI consensuses were aligned to TRA and TRB V and J templates and assembled into clonotypes. Expanded or contracted clonotypes were those called significant by both edgeR and NoisET, with noise models trained on biological replicates. For edgeR calls, the cutoffs were a false discovery rate-adjusted p below 0.01 and a log2 fold-change threshold of 1. As an exploratory analysis of dynamics, PCA with hierarchical clustering was applied to max-normalized trajectories of the 1000 most abundant clonotypes. Separately sequenced CD4+ and CD8+ repertoires were used to assign the CD4 or CD8 phenotype of responding clones. TCRdb itself trimmed the public reads at Q25 with fastp, ran MiXCR and retained productive beta chains. Each record represents a unique CDR3 protein, reported with the most common genes and DNA among its rows. For this entry, the V and J calls and clone size follow TCRdb and not the study's own pipeline. In all, the sample holds roughly 350,000 distinct CDR3 sequences, and 25% to 30% of those were seen once. The ten largest clonotypes hold roughly 13% of the sample.

The CDR3 sequence holds 15 residues, the cysteine and phenylalanine included. CDR3 DNA only is kept here, 45 bases in frame from base 1. Trimming at the junction amounts to 5 bases on V and 9 bases on J, and the germline ends lie 20 bases apart. CDR1 and CDR2 were assigned from the germline V gene as SGHTA and FQGNSA. The sample taken for sequencing was PBMCs or a T cell subset sorted from them (not recorded which). Here the chain combines TRBV7-2 and TRBJ2-1, with TRBD2 tentatively as D gene (6 bases match). This clonotype was sampled from an adult woman who had mild COVID-19 (a few samples of this study predate the infection). The sample titles of this study are shuffled in the database, so cell type and time point are left out; the donor was told from shared clones. The DNA sequence reads TGTGCCAGCAGCCGAGCAGGACTACCGAAGACTGAGCAGTTCTTC. The encoded protein is CASSRAGLPKTEQFF. The full variable domain, with segments outside the CDR3 supplied by the reference TRBV7-2 and TRBJ2-1 proteins, appears as GAGVSQSPSNKVTEKGKDVELRCDPISGHTALYWYRQSLGQGLEFLIYFQGNSAPDKSGLPSDRFSAERTGGSVSTLTIQRTQQEDSAVYLCASSRAGLPKTEQFFGPGTRLTVL.